The rows below give T cell receptor beta chains drawn from one sample of a study of blood T cell repertoires in COVID-19. Assay used: immunoSEQ multiplex PCR; TCRdb lists only in-frame clones, some missing. Among about 100,000 clones listed, more than 70% were seen once. Sequencing was performed on peripheral blood. The source of these receptors is a human donor in a cohort sampled during active COVID-19. CDR3s include the opening cysteine and the closing phenylalanine or tryptophan. A D gene is named only where the DNA matches it firmly. The size field is filled for only some rows; it gives once, few, many or a size class.

d_call	v_call	clone_size	j_call	cdr3_aa	cdr3_nt
NA	TRBV28	NA	TRBJ1-6	CASSPNNSPLHF	TGTGCCAGCAGCCCCAATAATTCACCCCTCCACTTT
TRBD2	TRBV4-2	NA	TRBJ2-3	CASSPLTSAATDTQYF	TGTGCCAGCAGCCCACTTACTAGCGCAGCCACAGATACGCAGTATTTT
NA	TRBV6-5	few	TRBJ2-4	CASNGGPLAKNIQYF	TGTGCCAGCAACGGCGGCCCCCTAGCCAAAAACATTCAGTACTTC
NA	TRBV6-2/TRBV6-3	few	TRBJ2-1	CASSSRKEQFF	TGTGCCAGCAGTTCCAGGAAAGAGCAGTTCTTC
TRBD2	TRBV9	NA	TRBJ2-7	CASSEGLADSYEQYF	TGTGCCAGCAGCGAGGGACTAGCGGATTCCTACGAGCAGTACTTC
TRBD2	TRBV19	NA	TRBJ2-7	CASSIGGLAGDSYEQYF	TGTGCCAGTAGTATAGGGGGACTAGCGGGAGACTCCTACGAGCAGTACTTC
NA	TRBV19	few	TRBJ1-2	CASSSQGSGYTF	TGTGCCAGTAGTTCACAGGGCTCTGGCTACACCTTC
TRBD2	TRBV7-8	NA	TRBJ2-7	CASSHRRLAGDEQYF	TGTGCCAGCAGCCACAGACGGCTAGCGGGAGACGAGCAGTACTTC
NA	TRBV5-1	NA	TRBJ2-1	CASSTGLPRDEQFF	TGCGCCAGCAGTACGGGACTTCCGAGGGATGAGCAGTTCTTC
TRBD2	TRBV24-1	NA	TRBJ2-1	CATQGTSGNNEQFF	TGTGCCACCCAGGGGACTAGCGGTAACAATGAGCAGTTCTTC
NA	TRBV7-9	few	TRBJ2-5	CASSPRVVGWETQYF	TGTGCCAGCAGCCCCAGGGTAGTTGGTTGGGAGACCCAGTACTTC
NA	TRBV9	NA	TRBJ2-1	CASSPLGLANEQFF	TGTGCCAGCAGCCCCCTGGGACTCGCCAATGAGCAGTTCTTC
NA	TRBV9	NA	TRBJ1-6	CASSVTPGGDSPLHF	TGTGCCAGCAGCGTAACGCCGGGAGGGGATTCACCCCTCCACTTT
TRBD1	TRBV7-9	NA	TRBJ1-4	CASSWRAGGNEKLFF	TGTGCCAGCAGTTGGAGGGCAGGGGGTAATGAAAAACTGTTTTTT
NA	TRBV6-2/TRBV6-3	NA	TRBJ1-5	CASSYRRVGQPQHF	TGTGCCAGCAGTTACCGGAGGGTAGGCCAGCCCCAGCATTTT
TRBD1	TRBV9	NA	TRBJ1-4	CASSAHRTGGDTNEKLFF	TGTGCCAGCAGCGCCCACCGGACAGGGGGCGATACTAATGAAAAACTGTTTTTT
NA	TRBV12-2	NA	TRBJ2-7	CASRYGCSYEQYF	NA
NA	TRBV19	NA	TRBJ1-5	CASSIGRTYAYGNQPQHF	TGTGCCAGTAGTATTGGGAGGACCTATGCGTATGGCAATCAGCCCCAGCATTTT
TRBD1	TRBV6-5	NA	TRBJ1-2	CASSITGGTNYGYTF	TGTGCCAGCAGTATCACAGGGGGCACTAACTATGGCTACACCTTC
TRBD2	TRBV3-1/TRBV3-2	NA	TRBJ2-3	CASSQGTSGTDTQYF	TGTGCCAGCAGCCAAGGGACTAGCGGCACAGATACGCAGTATTTT
NA	TRBV28	NA	TRBJ1-5	CASSTAGTSQPQHF	TGTGCCAGCAGCACGGCGGGCACTAGCCAGCCCCAGCATTTT
TRBD1	TRBV28	NA	TRBJ1-2	CASSAGQALYGYTF	TGTGCCAGCAGTGCAGGACAGGCCCTCTATGGCTACACCTTC
NA	TRBV5-6	NA	TRBJ2-7	CASSSTGRYEQYF	TGTGCCAGCAGCTCGACAGGTCGCTACGAGCAGTACTTC
NA	TRBV28	NA	TRBJ1-2	CASRHPTGAGGYTF	TGTGCCAGCAGGCATCCTACGGGAGCTGGTGGCTACACCTTC